These T cell receptor beta chains were read from a single sample in a study of vaccination and CD4 T cells after COVID-19. TCRdb recomputed calls from the PCR reads with MiXCR, one row per CDR3 protein. The sample shows approximately 12,000 distinct CDR3 sequences, approximately 61% of them seen only once. For these receptors, no antigen is known. Material: CD4+ T cells from blood, cultured in vitro. The receptors stem from a human donor who had recovered from COVID-19. CDR3s include the opening cysteine and the closing phenylalanine or tryptophan. The D gene is left open where the match is weak. Not all rows give a size; the values are once, few, many and, for expanded clones, a class.

D	V	J	size	DNA	CDR3
NA	TRBV20-1	TRBJ1-6	NA	TGCAGTGCCCCCTCCCCTAATAATTCACCCCTCCACTTT	CSAPSPNNSPLHF
NA	TRBV20-1	TRBJ1-2	medium-sized	TGCAGTGCTAGAAAGGGGAGTTATGGCTACACCTTC	CSARKGSYGYTF
NA	TRBV6-1	TRBJ1-1	few	TGTGCCAGCAGTACCGGACTGAGTCTTACTGAAGCTTTCTTT	CASSTGLSLTEAFF
NA	TRBV7-2	TRBJ1-2	few	TGTGCCAGCAGCTTAGGTCAGCCGTATGGCTACACCTTC	CASSLGQPYGYTF
NA	TRBV20-1	TRBJ2-7	NA	TGCAGTGCTCGGGACAGCCCAAGGACTACCTACGAGCAGTACTTC	CSARDSPRTTYEQYF
TRBD1	TRBV7-2	TRBJ2-7	NA	TGTGCCAGCAGCCCAGACAGGGCGCTATCTACCTACGAGCAGTACTTC	CASSPDRALSTYEQYF
NA	TRBV20-1	TRBJ2-7	NA	TGCAGTGCTAGAGGGGGACCAGCTTCTGACGAGCAGTACTTC	CSARGGPASDEQYF
NA	TRBV7-3	TRBJ2-5	NA	TGTGCCAGCAGCCGGTCCCCTCAAGAGACCCAGTACTTC	CASSRSPQETQYF
TRBD2	TRBV6-1	TRBJ2-2	NA	TGTGCCACCCAAGCTAGCGGCTACACCGGGGAGCTGTTTTTT	CATQASGYTGELFF
NA	TRBV24-1	TRBJ2-2	NA	TGTGCCACCAGTGATTTTTGGGGAACCGGGGAGCTGTTTTTT	CATSDFWGTGELFF
TRBD2	TRBV19	TRBJ2-1	NA	TGTGCCAGTAGTATAAACGGGAGGCACTACAATGAGCAGTTCTTC	CASSINGRHYNEQFF
TRBD2	TRBV29-1	TRBJ2-3	few	TGCAGCGGACAGGGGTTCCTAGCGGGAGGCGGCACAGATACGCAGTATTTT	CSGQGFLAGGGTDTQYF
NA	TRBV19	TRBJ1-2	few	TGTGCCAGTAGTATAGGGGGCAGAGACAACTATGGCTACACCTTC	CASSIGGRDNYGYTF
NA	TRBV7-9	TRBJ2-5	NA	TGTGCCAGCAGCTCCCGCGCGACTAACGGGGTAGGGGAGACCCAGTACTTC	CASSSRATNGVGETQYF
TRBD1	TRBV11-2	TRBJ2-5	few	TGTGCCAGCAGGAGTGCGGACAGGGGGCTCCAAGAGACCCAGTACTTC	CASRSADRGLQETQYF
NA	TRBV10-2	TRBJ1-1	few	TGCGCCAGCAGGCCCGGTCCTTCGAACACTGAAGCTTTCTTT	CASRPGPSNTEAFF
NA	TRBV20-1	TRBJ1-4	NA	TGCAGTGCTAGAGCACGGGGCCAGAATGAAAAACTGTTTTTT	CSARARGQNEKLFF
TRBD1	TRBV2	TRBJ2-7	NA	TGTGCCAGCGGGGGACAGGTGAGCTCCTACGAGCAGTACTTC	CASGGQVSSYEQYF
TRBD2	TRBV20-1	TRBJ2-7	NA	TGCAGTGCTAGGAGACTAGCGTCTCTTCGCGAGCAGTACTTC	CSARRLASLREQYF
NA	TRBV7-2	TRBJ2-3	NA	TGTGCCAGCAGCTTAGGATGGGCGGTAGTAACAGATACGCAGTATTTT	CASSLGWAVVTDTQYF
NA	TRBV19	TRBJ1-4	NA	TGTGCCAGTAGTATAGGGGGTGGATATGAAAAACTGTTTTTT	CASSIGGGYEKLFF
TRBD2	TRBV20-1	TRBJ2-1	NA	TGCAGTGCTAGATCCCCGCCGGGACTAGGAAAATACAATGAGCAGTTCTTC	CSARSPPGLGKYNEQFF
NA	TRBV20-1	TRBJ2-7	once	TGCAGTGCTACCCCCGAGGGAGAGCAGTACTTC	CSATPEGEQYF
NA	TRBV20-1	TRBJ1-4	NA	TGCAGTGCGTGGGCAGGGGCGGAAGAAAAACTGTTTTTT	CSAWAGAEEKLFF
NA	TRBV20-1	TRBJ2-1	few	TGCAGTGCTCATAGGGGCCATGAGCAGTTCTTC	CSAHRGHEQFF
NA	TRBV28	TRBJ1-5	few	TGTGCCAGCAGTTTCTCTCGCCTGGGAGATCAGCCCCAGCATTTT	CASSFSRLGDQPQHF
NA	TRBV5-4	TRBJ1-6	few	TGTGCCAGCAGCTCCCAGGGGCTAAGGTCACCCCTCCACTTT	CASSSQGLRSPLHF
NA	TRBV28	TRBJ2-5	once	TGTGCCAGCAGTTTATCAGGACGGCGCCGGATCGAGACCCAGTACTTC	CASSLSGRRRIETQYF
NA	TRBV20-1	TRBJ2-1	few	TGCAGTGCTAGGTCGGCTAACCTCTCCTACAATGAGCAGTTCTTC	CSARSANLSYNEQFF